Shown below are 25 T cell receptor beta chains from a single sample sequenced in a study of blood T cell repertoires in COVID-19. Assay: immunoSEQ multiplex PCR; the TCRdb copy retains only in-frame clones and omits some. The repertoire includes 150,000 or so clones, approximately 90% of them detected once, and about 4.1% sits in the top ten. The sequenced material came from PBMCs or T cells enriched from blood (not recorded which). All receptors derive from a man aged 45-60 years who had recovered from COVID-19.

The rearrangement links TRBV5-1 to TRBJ2-5; 8 bases line up with TRBD1. The CDR3 extends over 13 amino acids. Germline V lookup: CDR1 SGHRS, CDR2 YFSETQ. V trimming: 4 bases; J trimming: 3 bases; junction bases outside the gene matches: 2. CDR3 sequence: CASSRDRKETQYF. For the CDR3, the DNA is TGCGCCAGCAGCAGGGACAGGAAAGAGACCCAGTACTTC.

The CDR3 nucleotides read TGTGCCAGCAGCTTATATGTCGGGGGGACAGGGGCGCACACCGGGGAGCTGTTTTTT. Encoded protein: CASSLYVGGTGAHTGELFF. The rearrangement uses TRBV7-2 and TRBJ2-2; 10 positions match TRBD1. Unmatched junction bases numbered 12, after V lost 2 bases and J lost 3 bases. Germline values: CDR1 SGHTA, CDR2 FQGNSA. This CDR3 is built from 19 residues.

This clone showed up just once. As DNA, the CDR3 is TGTGCCAGCAGCTTAGATCGGCGGCACATGAACACTGAAGCTTTCTTT. Its protein product is CASSLDRRHMNTEAFF. The chain uses TRBV7-8 and TRBJ1-1; no firm D call. From germline, CDR1 is SGHVS and CDR2 FQNEAQ. Trimming took off 1 base at V and 0 bases at J, with 12 bases between the two ends. CDR3 size: 16 residues. The whole variable domain, filled in from reference TRBV7-8 and TRBJ1-1, reads GAGVSQSPRYKVAKRGQDVALRCDPISGHVSLFWYQQALGQGPEFLTYFQNEAQLDKSGLPSDRFFAERPEGSVSTLKIQRTQQEDSAVYLCASSLDRRHMNTEAFFGQGTRLTVV.

The rearrangement uses TRBV7-9 and TRBJ2-5; 10 bases are shared with TRBD1. CDR3 length: 17 residues. Germline CDR1 and CDR2: SEHNR and FQNEAQ (reference sequence). V dropped 5 bases and J dropped 2; count of bases not matched to a gene: 11. The CDR3 spells CASSLLRQGAGQETQYF. CDR3 nucleotide sequence: TGTGCCAGCAGCCTATTACGACAGGGGGCGGGGCAAGAGACCCAGTACTTC.

The genes are TRBV7-2 and TRBJ1-2; D perhaps matches TRBD1 (6 bases). Germline CDR1 reads SGHTA; CDR2 reads FQGNSA. The CDR3 runs to 14 residues. V was pared by 5 bases and J by 2 bases, with 12 bases between. The DNA for the CDR3 is TGTGCCAGCAGCCTCACCGGACAGAACTATGGCTACACCTTC. It codes for CASSLTGQNYGYTF.

This rearrangement joins TRBV28 to TRBJ2-7; D is uncertain. Trimming left V 3 bases short and J 5 bases short, with 8 bases between. The CDR3 sequence is 12 residues long. Germline V gene sequence: CDR1 MDHEN, CDR2 SYDVKM. The CDR3 reads CASSLGWDEQYV. CDR3 sequence (DNA): TGTGCCAGCAGTTTGGGCTGGGACGAGCAGTACGTC.

The V and J genes are TRBV5-4 and TRBJ2-7, with 7 positions matching TRBD2. Losses at the gene ends were 4 bases for V and 1 base for J; bases not matched to a gene: 8. The length of the CDR3 is 15 residues. In germline, CDR1 is SGHNT, CDR2 YYREEE (reference sequence). The CDR3 nucleotides are TGTGCCAGCAGCCGAGCGGGGAGTTATTCCTACGAGCAGTACTTC. The encoded protein is CASSRAGSYSYEQYF.

V and J are TRBV20-1 and TRBJ1-2, with D perhaps matching TRBD1 (5 bases). Trimming removed 0 bases at V and 13 bases at J, with 12 bases between. This CDR3 has 11 residues. CDR1 DFQATT and CDR2 SNEGSKA come from the germline V gene (reference sequence). The CDR3 here is CSARDREQATF. The CDR3 region has the DNA TGCAGTGCTAGAGATAGAGAACAGGCCACCTTC.

The gene calls are TRBV11-2 and TRBJ1-5; possible D gene TRBD1, 5 bases. Germline V gene data show CDR1 as SGHAT and CDR2 as FQNNGV. This CDR3 has 13 residues. V lost 0 bases, J lost 6 bases, and 6 bases lay in between. CDR3 amino acids: CASSLDRGQPQHF. The CDR3 coding sequence is TGTGCCAGCAGCTTAGATAGGGGTCAGCCCCAGCATTTT.

The chain links TRBV14 to TRBJ2-1, with a weak D call TRBD1 (6 bases). CDR3 length: 17 residues. CDR1 is SGHDN, CDR2 FVKESK, per germline. The V end lost 4 bases, the J end lost 4 bases, and 20 bases lay between the germline ends. The CDR3: CASSRGPGAAPYNEQFF. The CDR3 DNA is TGTGCCAGCAGCCGGGGGCCAGGGGCCGCGCCATACAATGAGCAGTTCTTC.

This sequence joins TRBV9 and TRBJ1-4; D is perhaps TRBD1 (5 bases). There are 15 residues in the CDR3. V shed 3 bases and J shed 5 bases, with 14 bases lying between them. From germline, CDR1 is SGDLS and CDR2 YYNGEE. CDR3 bases: TGTGCCAGCAGCGCAAGACAGACGGTGAATGAAAAACTGTTTTTT. Translating it yields CASSARQTVNEKLFF.

This chain links TRBV29-1 with TRBJ2-7; maybe TRBD2 (6 bases). With 0 bases removed from V and 3 bases from J, the gap between germline ends came to 12 bases. Looked up from germline, CDR1 is SQVTM and CDR2 is ANQGSEA. CDR3 size: 14 residues. CDR3: CSVEDRAGNYEQYF. In DNA, the CDR3 is TGCAGCGTTGAAGATCGGGCGGGGAACTACGAGCAGTACTTC.

This chain links TRBV29-1 with TRBJ2-2, with 7 bases aligning to TRBD2. This CDR3 has 14 residues. The germline V gene encodes CDR1 SQVTM and CDR2 ANQGSEA. J lost 1 base, V lost 4 bases, and 3 bases had no gene match. Here the CDR3 DNA reads TGCAGCGTTGGGGCTAGCGGGAACACCGGGGAGCTGTTTTTT. Translated: CSVGASGNTGELFF.

This chain links TRBV14 with TRBJ2-1; tentatively, D is TRBD1 (7 bases). The CDR3 covers 16 residues. With 1 base removed from V and 4 bases from J, the gap between germline ends came to 14 bases. Germline V gene lookup returns CDR1 SGHDN and CDR2 FVKESK. CDR3 nucleotide sequence: TGTGCCAGCAGCCAAGGTGGAGGGGGCATTTACAATGAGCAGTTCTTC. Its protein product is CASSQGGGGIYNEQFF.

This clone was detected only a few times. The chain combines TRBV11-2 with TRBJ1-5; possible D gene TRBD1, 5 bases. V was shortened by 3 bases and J by 5 bases, with 11 bases between the two germline ends. This CDR3 contains 14 residues. Per germline, CDR1 SGHAT and CDR2 FQNNGV. The CDR3 DNA follows: TGTGCCAGCAGCTTGGAGGGGCCCTATCAGCCCCAGCATTTT. It specifies CASSLEGPYQPQHF.

V gene TRBV4-3 combines with J gene TRBJ2-1; 10 bases fit TRBD2. CDR1 LGHNA and CDR2 YSLEER come from the germline V gene. Losses at the gene ends were 3 bases for V and 2 bases for J; bases not matched to a gene: 4. The CDR3 sequence is 16 residues long. The DNA for the CDR3 is TGCGCCAGCAGCCAGGCCGGGACTAGCGCCTACAATGAGCAGTTCTTC. It encodes CASSQAGTSAYNEQFF.

The chain uses TRBV6-5 and TRBJ1-2, with TRBD1 matching over 7 bases. Germline values: CDR1 MNHEY, CDR2 SVGAGI. The CDR3 length is 15 residues. V trimming: 6 bases; J trimming: 0 bases; junction bases outside the gene matches: 7. The CDR3 region is CASRVGTASNYGYTF. The CDR3 nucleotides read TGTGCCAGCAGGGTCGGGACAGCCTCTAACTATGGCTACACCTTC.

The chain recombines TRBV18 with TRBJ1-3, with TRBD1 matching over 7 bases. V shed 4 bases and J 6 bases; nucleotides not matched to a gene: 9. Per the germline V gene, CDR1 is KGHSH and CDR2 is LQKENI. The CDR3 spans 15 residues. CDR3 in amino acids: CASSRQGGSENTIYF. In DNA form, the CDR3 reads TGTGCCAGCTCACGACAGGGAGGCAGCGAAAACACCATATATTTT. The variable domain in full, completed from reference TRBV18 and TRBJ1-3, reads NAGVMQNPRHLVRRRGQEARLRCSPMKGHSHVYWYRQLPEEGLKFMVYLQKENIIDESGMPKERFSAEFPKEGPSILRIQQVVRGDSAAYFCASSRQGGSENTIYFGEGSWLTVV.

This clone was counted only a few times. The chain employs TRBV18 and TRBJ2-6, with TRBD1 identical over 8 bases. Germline V gene data show CDR1 as KGHSH and CDR2 as LQKENI. After removal of 4 bases from V and 0 bases from J, the junction contained 5 bases not matched to a gene. The length of the CDR3 is 17 residues. CDR3 sequence (DNA): TGTGCCAGCTCACTTTATACAGGGGGCTCTGGGGCCAACGTCCTGACTTTC. It specifies CASSLYTGGSGANVLTF.

This chain connects TRBV25-1 to TRBJ2-1; D not certain. Looked up from germline, CDR1 is MGHDK and CDR2 is SYGVNS. There are 12 residues in the CDR3. Trimming shortened V by 3 bases and J by 7 bases, and 7 bases separated the two germline ends. In nucleotides, the CDR3 is TGTGCCAGCAGTGAGAACAAAAATGAGCAGTTCTTC. This sequence encodes CASSENKNEQFF.

The chain recombines TRBV6-1 with TRBJ2-7; D gene uncertain. CDR1 and CDR2 from the germline V gene are MNHNS and SASEGT. V shed 1 base and J shed 5 bases, with 15 bases lying between them. The CDR3 covers 15 residues. The CDR3 coding sequence is TGTGCCAGCAGTGAAGTGAAGGCAGGATCGGACGAGCAGTACGTC. Translated, it gives CASSEVKAGSDEQYV.

The chain recombines TRBV12-2 with TRBJ2-7; the D call of TRBD1 is as the table states it, not checked on the DNA. TRBV12-2 constitutes a pseudogene. The CDR3 is made up of 14 amino acids. CDR3 bases: TGTGCAAGTCGCTTCCCACCCCCAGGCTACGAGCAGTACGTC. Translated, it gives CASRFPPPGYEQYV.

The chain employs TRBV18 and TRBJ2-1; 8 bases align to TRBD1. The CDR3 is 14 amino acids. Trimming took 3 bases from V and 10 from J; bases not matched to a gene: 8. Per the germline V gene, CDR1 is KGHSH and CDR2 is LQKENI. The CDR3 spells CASSPGQAGEEQFF. DNA for the CDR3: TGTGCCAGCTCACCGGGACAGGCCGGAGAAGAGCAGTTCTTC.

The sample holds a few counts of this clone. This CDR3 reads CASSIAGDANQPQHF. The CDR3 DNA sequence: TGTGCCAGTAGTATAGCGGGGGACGCCAATCAGCCCCAGCATTTT. The gene calls are TRBV19 and TRBJ1-5; possibly TRBD1 for D (5 bases). The V and J ends lost 1 base and 3 bases respectively, with 10 bases between them. The CDR3 is 15 residues long. Looked up from germline, CDR1 is LNHDA and CDR2 is SQIVND (reference sequence).

As concerns this clone: This sample includes further DNA sequences coding for the same CDR3. The V call is TRBV6-5, the J call TRBJ1-2; possibly TRBD1 for D (6 bases). The CDR3 has 13 residues. Germline V gene data show CDR1 as MNHEY and CDR2 as SVGAGI. V was shortened by 6 bases and J by 2 bases, with 10 bases between the two germline ends. CDR3 region: CASSPTGNYGYTF. The CDR3 region has the DNA TGTGCCAGCAGCCCAACAGGGAACTATGGCTACACCTTC.